This TCR beta chain was identified in a study of blood T cell repertoires in COVID-19. CDR3 length: 13 residues. From germline, CDR1 is MDHEN and CDR2 SYDVKM. Trimming pared 3 bases from V and 4 bases from J, leaving 9 bases between. The assay was immunoSEQ multiplex PCR, and TCRdb's table has in-frame clones only and misses some. The table has about 430,000 clones, 88% seen once; the top ten hold 1.4% to 1.5%. This receptor was taken from a woman younger than 35 who had been exposed to COVID-19. The rearrangement joins TRBV28 to TRBJ2-5; D might be TRBD1 (5 bases). What was sequenced was PBMCs or T cells enriched from blood (not recorded which). The CDR3 DNA is TGTGCCAGCAGTTTCCCAGGGTCAGAGACCCAGTACTTC. This encodes CASSFPGSETQYF.